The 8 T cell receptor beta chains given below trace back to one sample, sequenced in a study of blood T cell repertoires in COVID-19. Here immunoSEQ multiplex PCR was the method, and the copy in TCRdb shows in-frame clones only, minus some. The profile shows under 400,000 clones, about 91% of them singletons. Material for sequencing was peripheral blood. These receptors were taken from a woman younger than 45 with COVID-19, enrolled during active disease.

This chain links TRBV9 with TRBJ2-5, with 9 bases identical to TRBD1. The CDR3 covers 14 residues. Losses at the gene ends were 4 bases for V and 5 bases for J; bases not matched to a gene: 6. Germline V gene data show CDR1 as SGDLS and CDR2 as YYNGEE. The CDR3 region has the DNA TGTGCCAGCAGCAAATACAGGGGGCTGGAGACCCAGTACTTC. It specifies CASSKYRGLETQYF.

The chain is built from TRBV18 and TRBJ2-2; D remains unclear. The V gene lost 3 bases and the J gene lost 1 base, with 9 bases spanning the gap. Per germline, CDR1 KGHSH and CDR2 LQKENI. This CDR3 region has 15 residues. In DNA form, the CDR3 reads TGTGCCAGCTCACCCCGTTCGCGGAACACCGGGGAGCTGTTTTTT. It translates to CASSPRSRNTGELFF.

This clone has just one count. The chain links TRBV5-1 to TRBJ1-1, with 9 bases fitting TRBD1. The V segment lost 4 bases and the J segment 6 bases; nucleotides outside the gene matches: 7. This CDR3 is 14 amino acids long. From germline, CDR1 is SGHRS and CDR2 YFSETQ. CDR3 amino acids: CASSLGQGMAEAFF. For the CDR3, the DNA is TGCGCCAGCAGCCTCGGACAGGGGATGGCTGAAGCTTTCTTT.

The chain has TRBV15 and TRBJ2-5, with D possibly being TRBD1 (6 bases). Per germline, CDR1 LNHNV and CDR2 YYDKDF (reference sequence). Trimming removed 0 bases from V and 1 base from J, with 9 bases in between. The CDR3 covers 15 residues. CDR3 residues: CATSREGQFQETQYF. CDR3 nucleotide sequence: TGTGCCACCAGCAGAGAAGGACAGTTCCAAGAGACCCAGTACTTC.

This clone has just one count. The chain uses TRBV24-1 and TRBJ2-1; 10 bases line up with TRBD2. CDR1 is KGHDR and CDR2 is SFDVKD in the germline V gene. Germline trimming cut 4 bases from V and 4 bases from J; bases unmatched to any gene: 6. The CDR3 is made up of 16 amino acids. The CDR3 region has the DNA TGTGCCACCAGTGACACACTAGCGGGGAGTTACAATGAGCAGTTCTTC. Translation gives CATSDTLAGSYNEQFF.

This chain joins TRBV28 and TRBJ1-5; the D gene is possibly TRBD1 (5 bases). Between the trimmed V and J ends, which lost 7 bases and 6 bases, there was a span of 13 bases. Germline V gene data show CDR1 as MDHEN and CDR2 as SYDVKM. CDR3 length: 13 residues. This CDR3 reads CASTLGGGQPQHF. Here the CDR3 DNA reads TGTGCCAGCACCCTGGGGGGGGGTCAGCCCCAGCATTTT.

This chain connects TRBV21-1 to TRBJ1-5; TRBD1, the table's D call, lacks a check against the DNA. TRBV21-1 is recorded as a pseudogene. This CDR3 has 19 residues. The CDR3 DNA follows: TGTGCCATCAGTTCGGCAGGGAAGATTTGTTCGGGTAGCAATCAGCCCCAGCATTTT. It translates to CAISSAGKICSGSNQPQHF.

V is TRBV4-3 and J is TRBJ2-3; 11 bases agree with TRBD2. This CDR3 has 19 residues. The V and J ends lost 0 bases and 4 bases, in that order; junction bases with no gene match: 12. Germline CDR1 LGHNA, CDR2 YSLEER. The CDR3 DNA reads TGCGCCAGCAGCCAAGACTTCGGTGGTAGCGGGGGGGCCTCAGATACGCAGTATTTT. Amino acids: CASSQDFGGSGGASDTQYF.